A single sample is the source of the 22 T cell receptor beta chains below, sequenced in a study of Tregs in tolerant kidney transplant recipients. Their target antigens are unknown. Measured with immunoSEQ multiplex PCR; TCRdb has only the in-frame clones, and not every one. Among around 21,000 clones listed, just over 65% were seen once. The sample was Tregs from blood cultured with allogeneic cells. The receptors derive from a human donor in good health.

The CDR3 nucleotides read TGTGCCAGCAGCGTCCGGGTAAGACAGCCCCAGCATTTT. This encodes CASSVRVRQPQHF. The chain carries TRBV6-5 and TRBJ1-5; D not resolved. This CDR3 is 13 amino acids long. V lost 6 bases, J lost 7 bases, and 13 bases lay in between. Looked up from germline, CDR1 is MNHEY and CDR2 is SVGAGI.

The chain recombines TRBV30 with TRBJ2-7; 8 nucleotides align to TRBD2. Germline assignment: CDR1 GTSNPN and CDR2 SVGIG (reference sequence). CDR3 length equals 15 residues. V shed 0 bases and J 4 bases; nucleotides not matched to a gene: 8. The CDR3 bases are TGTGCCTGGAGTGTAGGAAGCGGGGGAAGGTACGAGCAGTACTTC. Translated: CAWSVGSGGRYEQYF.

This rearrangement joins TRBV14 to TRBJ2-2, with 9 nucleotides matching TRBD2. The CDR3 sequence is 18 residues long. J was trimmed by 3 bases and V by 2 bases; bases with no gene match: 10. Germline V gene sequence: CDR1 SGHDN, CDR2 FVKESK. In DNA, the CDR3 is TGTGCCAGCAGCCAACATTTAGCGGGGGTCCGGTACACCGGGGAGCTGTTTTTT. Its protein product is CASSQHLAGVRYTGELFF.

This clone was observed a few times. The rearrangement links TRBV7-2 to TRBJ1-5; TRBD1 might be the D (5 bases). Germline V gene sequence: CDR1 SGHTA, CDR2 FQGNSA. Trimming left V 4 bases short and J 1 base short, with 8 bases between. CDR3 length: 14 residues. The CDR3 loop is CASSSGQSNQPQHF. The CDR3 coding sequence is TGTGCCAGCAGCTCCGGACAAAGCAATCAGCCCCAGCATTTT.

The V and J genes are TRBV6-5 and TRBJ2-3; 9 nucleotides match TRBD2. The length of the CDR3 is 15 residues. Per germline, CDR1 MNHEY and CDR2 SVGAGI. After removal of 7 bases from V and 3 bases from J, the junction contained 8 bases not matched to a gene. CDR3 DNA sequence: TGTGCCAGCAAGATCAGCGGGGGGAGGACAGATACGCAGTATTTT. Protein: CASKISGGRTDTQYF.

This clone was observed a few times. The chain links TRBV6-5 to TRBJ1-5; no reliable D call. This CDR3 contains 15 residues. The V end was cut by 6 bases, the J end by 0 bases, with 12 bases between. Germline V gene lookup returns CDR1 MNHEY and CDR2 SVGAGI. The CDR3 loop is CASSQIGFSNQPQHF. DNA for the CDR3: TGTGCCAGCAGCCAAATAGGTTTTAGCAATCAGCCCCAGCATTTT.

The CDR3 spells CASSSLARGYEQYF. Here the CDR3 DNA reads TGTGCCAGCAGCTCACTAGCAAGAGGCTACGAGCAGTACTTC. V gene TRBV11-2 combines with J gene TRBJ2-7, with a tentative D call TRBD2 (6 bases). This CDR3 region has 14 residues. Germline assignment: CDR1 SGHAT and CDR2 FQNNGV. Deletions cut 4 bases from V and 3 bases from J, with 13 bases between.

The rearrangement links TRBV18 to TRBJ2-2; the D is unclear. Germline V gives CDR1 KGHSH, CDR2 LQKENI. The V end lost 3 bases, the J end lost 5 bases, and 13 bases lay between the germline ends. CDR3 length: 15 residues. The CDR3 protein is CASSPWILGTGELFF. In nucleotides, the CDR3 is TGTGCCAGCTCACCTTGGATACTGGGAACCGGGGAGCTGTTTTTT.

This CDR3 reads CASSLVSGSPQHF. CDR3 bases: TGTGCCAGCAGCTTAGTATCAGGGAGTCCCCAGCATTTT. The chain carries TRBV7-9 and TRBJ1-5; a possible D gene is TRBD1 (5 bases). Per germline, CDR1 SEHNR and CDR2 FQNEAQ (reference sequence). This CDR3 has 13 amino acids. V lost 1 base to trimming and J lost 10 bases, with 11 bases between them. Full variable domain (outside the CDR3, taken from reference TRBV7-9 and TRBJ1-5): DTGVSQNPRHKITKRGQNVTFRCDPISEHNRLYWYRQTLGQGPEFLTYFQNEAQLEKSRLLSDRFSAERPKGSFSTLEIQRTEQGDSAMYLCASSLVSGSPQHFGDGTRLSIL.

The genes are TRBV7-8 and TRBJ1-2; TRBD1 agrees at 7 bases. From germline, CDR1 is SGHVS and CDR2 FQNEAQ. V dropped 6 bases and J dropped 0; count of bases not matched to a gene: 13. This CDR3 has 17 amino acids. CDR3: CASSWLTGLGTNYGYTF. The CDR3 DNA sequence: TGTGCCAGCAGTTGGCTGACAGGGCTGGGGACTAACTATGGCTACACCTTC. The entire variable domain, with the rest obtained from reference TRBV7-8 and TRBJ1-2, is as follows: GAGVSQSPRYKVAKRGQDVALRCDPISGHVSLFWYQQALGQGPEFLTYFQNEAQLDKSGLPSDRFFAERPEGSVSTLKIQRTQQEDSAVYLCASSWLTGLGTNYGYTFGSGTRLTVV.

This clone was seen just once. V and J are TRBV10-2 and TRBJ1-5; TRBD1 aligns across 12 bases. The germline gives CDR1 WSHSY, CDR2 SAAADI. V shed 6 bases and J 4 bases; nucleotides not matched to a gene: 4. CDR3 length: 15 residues. For the CDR3, the DNA is TGCGCCAGCAGCCGGGGACAGGGGGCTAATCAGCCCCAGCATTTT. Translation gives CASSRGQGANQPQHF.

This sequence joins TRBV6-1 and TRBJ1-1; D not resolved. Trimming removed 2 bases from V and 1 base from J, with 5 bases in between. The CDR3 runs 13 residues. Germline assignment: CDR1 MNHNS and CDR2 SASEGT. The CDR3 spells CASSEWSNTEAFF. The CDR3 bases are TGTGCCAGCAGTGAATGGTCGAACACTGAAGCTTTCTTT.

A few counts support this clone. The rearrangement joins TRBV6-5 to TRBJ2-5; D unresolved. The germline gives CDR1 MNHEY, CDR2 SVGAGI. The CDR3 length is 11 residues. Trimming shortened V by 4 bases and J by 6 bases, and 6 bases separated the two germline ends. The CDR3 here is CASSSYKTQYF. CDR3 in DNA: TGTGCCAGCAGTTCCTATAAGACCCAGTACTTC.

This clone was found a few times. V is TRBV5-1 and J is TRBJ2-6, with D unresolved. The CDR3 contains 14 residues. Germline V CDR1 and CDR2: SGHRS, YFSETQ. The germline V and J ends were trimmed by 9 bases and 0 bases, with 10 bases remaining between them. CDR3 DNA sequence: TGCGCCACCTCCTGGGGCTCTGGGGCCAACGTCCTGACTTTC. Translating gives CATSWGSGANVLTF.

The chain couples TRBV30 to TRBJ2-7; TRBD2 agrees at 11 bases. Looked up from germline, CDR1 is GTSNPN and CDR2 is SVGIG (reference sequence). J gave up 6 bases and V 3 bases, and 10 bases lay outside the gene matches. This CDR3 has 15 amino acids. In DNA, the CDR3 is TGTGCCTGGAGGGCCTTTAGCGGGAGGGCGGGCGAGCAGTACTTC. Its protein is CAWRAFSGRAGEQYF. Drawing the rest from reference TRBV30 and TRBJ2-7, the complete variable domain is SQTIHQWPATLVQPVGSPLSLECTVEGTSNPNLYWYRQAAGRGLQLLFYSVGIGQISSEVPQNLSASRPQDRQFILSSKKLLLSDSGFYLCAWRAFSGRAGEQYFGPGTRLTVT.

V usage is TRBV27 and J usage is TRBJ2-3; no clear D gene. Trimming cost V 8 bases and J 0 bases, with 9 bases left between them. CDR3 length equals 13 residues. The germline CDR1 and CDR2 sequences are MNHEY and SMNVEV (reference sequence). CDR3 sequence reads: CASRGSSTDTQYF. The CDR3 DNA sequence: TGTGCCAGCCGAGGTAGTAGCACAGATACGCAGTATTTT.

This CDR3 is CASSPKQTGTGGYEQYF. The CDR3 coding sequence is TGTGCCAGCTCCCCGAAGCAGACCGGGACAGGGGGTTACGAGCAGTACTTC. V gene TRBV18 combines with J gene TRBJ2-7, with TRBD1 matching over 11 bases. This CDR3 comprises 17 residues. From germline, CDR1 is KGHSH and CDR2 LQKENI. The J segment lost 4 bases and the V segment lost 6 bases, leaving 14 bases of the junction unmatched.

This rearrangement joins TRBV7-2 to TRBJ1-1; a weak D match, TRBD1 (6 bases). V lost 5 bases, J lost 2 bases, and 15 bases lay in between. Per germline, CDR1 SGHTA and CDR2 FQGNSA. The CDR3 covers 15 residues. The CDR3 nucleotides are TGTGCCAGCAGCCCCCCCACAGGGACCAACACTGAAGCTTTCTTT. It yields the protein CASSPPTGTNTEAFF. Full variable domain (rest looked up from reference TRBV7-2 and TRBJ1-1): GAGVSQSPSNKVTEKGKDVELRCDPISGHTALYWYRQSLGQGLEFLIYFQGNSAPDKSGLPSDRFSAERTGGSVSTLTIQRTQQEDSAVYLCASSPPTGTNTEAFFGQGTRLTVV.

This clone was seen only a few times. The chain couples TRBV29-1 to TRBJ2-3, with no clear D. V lost 0 bases and J lost 2, with 9 bases in between. This CDR3 region has 14 residues. CDR1 SQVTM and CDR2 ANQGSEA come from the germline V gene. The CDR3, as DNA: TGCAGCGTTGAAGAAGGCCTCCCCACAGATACGCAGTATTTT. Protein: CSVEEGLPTDTQYF.

J is TRBJ1-3 and V is TRBV6-5, with TRBD1 identical over 8 bases. V dropped 7 bases and J dropped 3; count of bases not matched to a gene: 8. This CDR3 is 15 amino acids long. The germline V gene encodes CDR1 MNHEY and CDR2 SVGAGI. CDR3 in DNA: TGTGCCAGCACCCTACAGGGGGAATTTGGAAACACCATATATTTT. It is translated as CASTLQGEFGNTIYF.

The CDR3 bases are TGTGCCAGCAGTTTCAGGAGTCGGGGTCGGACCTATGGCTACACCTTC. This encodes CASSFRSRGRTYGYTF. The chain combines TRBV27 with TRBJ1-2; D call uncertain. Trimming shortened V by 3 bases and J by 4 bases, and 18 bases separated the two germline ends. The germline CDR1 and CDR2 sequences are MNHEY and SMNVEV (reference sequence). The CDR3 runs to 16 residues.

J is TRBJ1-5 and V is TRBV11-2, with 10 bases fitting TRBD1. Germline trimming cut 1 base from V and 7 bases from J; bases unmatched to any gene: 7. Germline CDR1 SGHAT, CDR2 FQNNGV. CDR3 size: 16 residues. CDR3: CASSLVTGQGRQPQHF. The CDR3 region has the DNA TGTGCCAGCAGCTTAGTGACGGGACAGGGGCGACAGCCCCAGCATTTT.